This entry features one TCR beta chain sequence. Its antigen is unknown. Germline values: CDR1 SGHAT, CDR2 FQNNGV. The CDR3 spans 15 residues. Trimming removed 3 bases at V and 0 bases at J, with 11 bases between. The input for sorted-subset replicate PCRs was approximately 210 ng DNA, 30,000 or so T cell genomes. Produced via immunoSEQ multiplex PCR; TCRdb's table is partial and in-frame only. The sample consists of 1,400,000 or so clones, roughly 98.5% of them appearing once. The data belong to a study of shared clonotypes between healthy human individuals. Overall study: Per-donor plates numbered three CD4 naive, three CD4 memory, two CD8 naive and one CD8 memory.

Splitting of CD4+ cells produced CD45RA+ naive and CD45RA-negative memory subsets. Overall study findings and caveats: Some naive CD4 clonotypes, roughly 4.5%, turned up in common across a handful of donors.

The chain has TRBV11-2 and TRBJ1-1; D is uncertain. Sequencing was carried out using naive CD4+ T cells sorted from blood. Subset described: CD45RA+ positively selected. The sequence came from a man aged 25-45 years in good health. The CDR3 spells CASSFRLKMNTEAFF. As DNA, the CDR3 is TGTGCCAGCAGCTTCCGATTGAAAATGAACACTGAAGCTTTCTTT.